The subject of this entry is one T cell receptor beta chain. The sample belongs to a study of blood T cell repertoires in COVID-19. Study overall: Acute and convalescent COVID-19 specimens originated in the United States, Italy and Spain.

Libraries were prepared by immunoSEQ multiplex PCR; TCRdb keeps only in-frame clonotypes and omits some of them. The table records 230,000 or so clones, nearly 90% of them present only once. Seattle's enrolled individuals joined amid active infection and were then monitored longitudinally. This CDR3 comprises 16 residues. V lost 2 bases, J lost 4 bases, and 10 bases stayed unmatched. CDR1 and CDR2 (germline): MGHRA, YSYEKL. Specimen: peripheral blood. The gene calls are TRBV4-1 and TRBJ2-5, with 7 bases matching TRBD1. The TCR was taken from a woman between 55 and 75 years old with COVID-19, enrolled during active disease. CDR3 protein: CASSQYGDRGGETQYF. CDR3 DNA sequence: TGCGCCAGCAGCCAATATGGGGACAGAGGCGGAGAGACCCAGTACTTC.